These T cell receptor beta chains were read from a single sample in a study of PD-1 blockade in classical Hodgkin lymphoma. Sequenced by immunoSEQ multiplex PCR; TCRdb stores in-frame clones only, minus some. Altogether fewer than 25,000 clones are present, around nine tenths being singletons, with the ten largest covering 23%. Sample: peripheral blood mononuclear cells (PBMCs), taken before the fourth cycle of nivolumab. The receptor source for this set is a human donor with classical Hodgkin lymphoma. The CDR3 runs from the conserved cysteine through the conserved F or W. The D gene is left open where the match is weak. The size of a clone is reported for some rows only, either as once, few or many, or as a class for expanded clones.

clone size: -
J gene: TRBJ2-7
V gene: TRBV27
D gene: -
CDR3 protein: CASSLVGNSYEQYF
CDR3 DNA: TGTGCCAGCAGTTTAGTGGGCAACTCCTACGAGCAGTACTTC

clone size: -
J gene: TRBJ2-7
V gene: TRBV7-9
D gene: TRBD1
CDR3 protein: CASSWTGHSYEQYF
CDR3 DNA: TGTGCCAGCAGTTGGACAGGCCACTCCTACGAGCAGTACTTC

clone size: -
J gene: TRBJ2-2
V gene: TRBV18
D gene: TRBD1
CDR3 protein: CASSTGVATGELFF
CDR3 DNA: TGTGCCAGCTCGACAGGGGTGGCCACCGGGGAGCTGTTTTTT

clone size: -
J gene: TRBJ2-2
V gene: TRBV7-6
D gene: TRBD2
CDR3 protein: CASSRGLAGRAGELFF
CDR3 DNA: TGTGCCAGCAGCCGAGGGCTAGCGGGGAGGGCCGGGGAGCTGTTTTTT

clone size: -
J gene: TRBJ2-7
V gene: TRBV7-9
D gene: -
CDR3 protein: CASSGGRDNSYEQYF
CDR3 DNA: TGTGCCAGCAGCGGAGGCCGGGACAACTCCTACGAGCAGTACTTC

clone size: -
J gene: TRBJ1-1
V gene: TRBV7-9
D gene: -
CDR3 protein: CASSLLVNTEAFF
CDR3 DNA: TGTGCCAGCAGCTTACTCGTGAACACTGAAGCTTTCTTT

clone size: once
J gene: TRBJ2-7
V gene: TRBV6-5
D gene: TRBD2
CDR3 protein: CASRRLAGRYEQYF
CDR3 DNA: TGTGCCAGCAGACGACTAGCGGGGCGTTACGAGCAGTACTTC

clone size: -
J gene: TRBJ2-5
V gene: TRBV27
D gene: -
CDR3 protein: CASSIALRGTQYF
CDR3 DNA: TGTGCCAGCAGTATAGCCCTCCGGGGGACCCAGTACTTC

clone size: -
J gene: TRBJ1-1
V gene: TRBV2
D gene: -
CDR3 protein: CASRSGIPGQEAFF
CDR3 DNA: TGTGCCAGCAGGTCAGGGATCCCCGGCCAAGAAGCTTTCTTT

clone size: -
J gene: TRBJ2-1
V gene: TRBV27
D gene: -
CDR3 protein: CASSLKGFPSYNEQFF
CDR3 DNA: TGTGCCAGCAGTTTGAAGGGCTTCCCCTCCTACAATGAGCAGTTCTTC

clone size: -
J gene: TRBJ2-7
V gene: TRBV5-1
D gene: TRBD2
CDR3 protein: CASSLGLAGTYEQYF
CDR3 DNA: TGCGCCAGCAGCTTGGGACTAGCGGGGACCTACGAGCAGTACTTC

clone size: -
J gene: TRBJ1-1
V gene: TRBV7-9
D gene: TRBD1
CDR3 protein: CASSWGTGLEAFF
CDR3 DNA: TGTGCCAGCAGCTGGGGGACAGGACTTGAAGCTTTCTTT

clone size: -
J gene: TRBJ2-3
V gene: TRBV5-1
D gene: -
CDR3 protein: CASSLEGSTDTQYF
CDR3 DNA: TGCGCCAGCAGCTTGGAGGGGAGCACAGATACGCAGTATTTT

clone size: -
J gene: TRBJ2-3
V gene: TRBV25-1
D gene: TRBD2
CDR3 protein: CASMWAGGRGDTQYF
CDR3 DNA: TGTGCCAGCATGTGGGCGGGAGGAAGGGGAGATACGCAGTATTTT

clone size: -
J gene: TRBJ2-2
V gene: TRBV4-1
D gene: -
CDR3 protein: CASSHYGVGTGELFF
CDR3 DNA: TGCGCCAGCAGCCACTACGGGGTCGGCACCGGGGAGCTGTTTTTT

clone size: -
J gene: TRBJ2-7
V gene: TRBV19
D gene: TRBD2
CDR3 protein: CASSIRPGGPFYEQYF
CDR3 DNA: TGTGCCAGTAGCATCCGGCCGGGAGGCCCTTTCTACGAGCAGTACTTC

clone size: -
J gene: TRBJ1-2
V gene: TRBV2
D gene: -
CDR3 protein: CASSLRPTNYGYTF
CDR3 DNA: TGTGCCAGCAGTCTGAGGCCTACTAACTATGGCTACACCTTC

clone size: -
J gene: TRBJ2-1
V gene: TRBV25-1
D gene: -
CDR3 protein: CASSETGTTEQFF
CDR3 DNA: TGTGCCAGCAGTGAAACCGGGACAACAGAGCAGTTCTTC

clone size: -
J gene: TRBJ1-1
V gene: TRBV5-4
D gene: -
CDR3 protein: CASSSTGNTEAFF
CDR3 DNA: TGTGCCAGCAGCTCGACAGGGAACACTGAAGCTTTCTTT

clone size: -
J gene: TRBJ1-2
V gene: TRBV6-6
D gene: TRBD1
CDR3 protein: CASSYRQGSNYGYTF
CDR3 DNA: TGTGCCAGCAGTTACAGACAGGGTTCTAACTATGGCTACACCTTC

clone size: -
J gene: TRBJ2-2
V gene: TRBV19
D gene: -
CDR3 protein: CASSIGQRGTGELFF
CDR3 DNA: TGTGCCAGTAGTATCGGTCAACGGGGCACCGGGGAGCTGTTTTTT

clone size: -
J gene: TRBJ2-3
V gene: TRBV10-1
D gene: -
CDR3 protein: CASSETPVADTQYF
CDR3 DNA: TGCGCCAGCAGTGAGACCCCGGTAGCAGATACGCAGTATTTT

clone size: -
J gene: TRBJ2-7
V gene: TRBV10-3
D gene: -
CDR3 protein: CAIRTAYEQYF
CDR3 DNA: TGTGCCATCAGGACAGCCTACGAGCAGTACTTC

clone size: -
J gene: TRBJ2-5
V gene: TRBV6-5
D gene: -
CDR3 protein: CASSYAGTPGETQYF
CDR3 DNA: TGTGCCAGCAGTTACGCGGGCACTCCCGGGGAGACCCAGTACTTC

clone size: few
J gene: TRBJ2-3
V gene: TRBV5-4
D gene: TRBD2
CDR3 protein: CASSGTSGRAQDTQYF
CDR3 DNA: TGTGCCAGCAGCGGGACTAGCGGGAGGGCCCAAGATACGCAGTATTTT

clone size: -
J gene: TRBJ2-3
V gene: TRBV27
D gene: -
CDR3 protein: CASSAHRITSTDTQYF
CDR3 DNA: TGTGCCAGCAGTGCTCACAGAATAACTAGCACAGATACGCAGTATTTT

clone size: -
J gene: TRBJ2-2
V gene: TRBV11-3
D gene: -
CDR3 protein: CASSPGHSNTGELFF
CDR3 DNA: TGTGCCAGCAGCCCTGGACACTCGAACACCGGGGAGCTGTTTTTT

clone size: -
J gene: TRBJ1-6
V gene: TRBV14
D gene: -
CDR3 protein: CASSQEGRENSPLHF
CDR3 DNA: TGTGCCAGCAGCCAAGAGGGCCGGGAAAATTCACCCCTCCACTTT

clone size: -
J gene: TRBJ2-5
V gene: TRBV5-1
D gene: TRBD2
CDR3 protein: CASSQSSLAGGLQETQYF
CDR3 DNA: TGCGCCAGCAGCCAGTCATCTCTCGCGGGAGGTCTACAAGAGACCCAGTACTTC

clone size: -
J gene: TRBJ2-1
V gene: TRBV6-5
D gene: TRBD1
CDR3 protein: CASSYWGQGHNEQFF
CDR3 DNA: TGTGCCAGCAGTTACTGGGGACAGGGTCACAATGAGCAGTTCTTC

clone size: -
J gene: TRBJ2-2
V gene: TRBV27
D gene: TRBD1
CDR3 protein: CASSFVTGDNTGELFF
CDR3 DNA: TGTGCCAGCAGTTTTGTCACAGGGGACAACACCGGGGAGCTGTTTTTT

clone size: -
J gene: TRBJ2-5
V gene: TRBV4-2
D gene: -
CDR3 protein: CASSPDEAGPYQYF
CDR3 DNA: TGTGCCAGCAGCCCGGATGAGGCGGGACCTTACCAGTACTTC

clone size: -
J gene: TRBJ1-2
V gene: TRBV6-5
D gene: TRBD1
CDR3 protein: CASSRGGPGYGYTF
CDR3 DNA: TGTGCCAGCAGCCGAGGGGGCCCGGGCTATGGCTACACCTTC

clone size: -
J gene: TRBJ2-5
V gene: TRBV4-1
D gene: TRBD2
CDR3 protein: CASSQDPSGGVETQYF
CDR3 DNA: TGCGCCAGCAGCCAAGACCCCAGCGGGGGGGTGGAGACCCAGTACTTC

clone size: -
J gene: TRBJ1-1
V gene: TRBV11-2
D gene: -
CDR3 protein: CASSLRRQGYMNTEAFF
CDR3 DNA: TGTGCCAGCAGCCTCCGCCGGCAGGGGTACATGAACACTGAAGCTTTCTTT

clone size: -
J gene: TRBJ1-1
V gene: TRBV9
D gene: -
CDR3 protein: CASSPQAGNTEAFF
CDR3 DNA: TGTGCCAGCAGCCCCCAGGCGGGAAACACTGAAGCTTTCTTT

clone size: -
J gene: TRBJ1-5
V gene: TRBV5-8
D gene: -
CDR3 protein: CASSLFGGGSAHQPQHF
CDR3 DNA: TGTGCCAGCAGCTTGTTCGGCGGGGGAAGTGCCCATCAGCCCCAGCATTTT

clone size: -
J gene: TRBJ1-2
V gene: TRBV29-1
D gene: -
CDR3 protein: CSVGDPYGYTF
CDR3 DNA: TGCAGCGTTGGGGACCCCTATGGCTACACCTTC

clone size: once
J gene: TRBJ2-5
V gene: TRBV9
D gene: TRBD1
CDR3 protein: CASSLITGEETQYF
CDR3 DNA: TGTGCCAGCAGCTTAATAACAGGGGAAGAGACCCAGTACTTC

clone size: -
J gene: TRBJ2-2
V gene: TRBV5-5
D gene: -
CDR3 protein: CASSLMAGVLTGELFF
CDR3 DNA: TGTGCCAGCAGCTTGATGGCAGGGGTTCTCACCGGGGAGCTGTTTTTT

clone size: -
J gene: TRBJ1-3
V gene: TRBV11-3
D gene: -
CDR3 protein: CASSLNPGNTIYF
CDR3 DNA: TGTGCCAGCAGCTTAAATCCTGGAAACACCATATATTTT

clone size: -
J gene: TRBJ1-4
V gene: TRBV5-1
D gene: -
CDR3 protein: CASSKDGWNEKLFF
CDR3 DNA: TGCGCCAGCAGCAAGGATGGGTGGAATGAAAAACTGTTTTTT

clone size: -
J gene: TRBJ1-2
V gene: TRBV12-5
D gene: -
CDR3 protein: CASGLVGGYTF
CDR3 DNA: TGTGCTAGTGGTTTGGTCGGTGGCTACACCTTC

clone size: -
J gene: TRBJ2-7
V gene: TRBV27
D gene: TRBD1
CDR3 protein: CASSDRGLVYEQYF
CDR3 DNA: TGTGCCAGCAGCGACAGGGGGCTTGTTTACGAGCAGTACTTC

clone size: -
J gene: TRBJ2-7
V gene: TRBV28
D gene: TRBD1
CDR3 protein: CASSFAGGSYEQYF
CDR3 DNA: TGTGCCAGCAGTTTTGCAGGGGGCTCCTACGAGCAGTACTTC

clone size: -
J gene: TRBJ2-3
V gene: TRBV5-6
D gene: TRBD2
CDR3 protein: CASSFLAGGHGDTQYF
CDR3 DNA: TGTGCCAGCAGCTTTCTAGCGGGGGGGCATGGAGATACGCAGTATTTT

clone size: -
J gene: TRBJ2-3
V gene: TRBV10-3
D gene: -
CDR3 protein: CAISVASPTDTQYF
CDR3 DNA: TGTGCCATCAGTGTCGCCAGCCCCACAGATACGCAGTATTTT

clone size: -
J gene: TRBJ1-2
V gene: TRBV30
D gene: TRBD1
CDR3 protein: CAWTRDRNYGYTF
CDR3 DNA: TGTGCCTGGACCCGGGACAGGAACTATGGCTACACCTTC

clone size: -
J gene: TRBJ2-5
V gene: TRBV5-4
D gene: TRBD1
CDR3 protein: CASSLMGRQGPETQYF
CDR3 DNA: TGTGCCAGCAGCCTGATGGGGAGACAGGGTCCAGAGACCCAGTACTTC

clone size: -
J gene: TRBJ2-2
V gene: TRBV6-6
D gene: -
CDR3 protein: CASSYRAANTGELFF
CDR3 DNA: TGTGCCAGCAGTTACCGGGCGGCGAACACCGGGGAGCTGTTTTTT

clone size: few
J gene: TRBJ1-2
V gene: TRBV19
D gene: -
CDR3 protein: CASSIAPVAYGYTF
CDR3 DNA: TGTGCCAGTAGTATAGCCCCAGTCGCCTATGGCTACACCTTC

clone size: -
J gene: TRBJ2-7
V gene: TRBV14
D gene: -
CDR3 protein: CASSPASYEQYF
CDR3 DNA: TGTGCCAGCAGCCCAGCTTCATACGAGCAGTACTTC

clone size: -
J gene: TRBJ2-7
V gene: TRBV27
D gene: TRBD1
CDR3 protein: CASSTPLRDRAYEQYF
CDR3 DNA: TGTGCCAGCAGTACCCCCCTCCGGGACAGGGCTTACGAGCAGTACTTC